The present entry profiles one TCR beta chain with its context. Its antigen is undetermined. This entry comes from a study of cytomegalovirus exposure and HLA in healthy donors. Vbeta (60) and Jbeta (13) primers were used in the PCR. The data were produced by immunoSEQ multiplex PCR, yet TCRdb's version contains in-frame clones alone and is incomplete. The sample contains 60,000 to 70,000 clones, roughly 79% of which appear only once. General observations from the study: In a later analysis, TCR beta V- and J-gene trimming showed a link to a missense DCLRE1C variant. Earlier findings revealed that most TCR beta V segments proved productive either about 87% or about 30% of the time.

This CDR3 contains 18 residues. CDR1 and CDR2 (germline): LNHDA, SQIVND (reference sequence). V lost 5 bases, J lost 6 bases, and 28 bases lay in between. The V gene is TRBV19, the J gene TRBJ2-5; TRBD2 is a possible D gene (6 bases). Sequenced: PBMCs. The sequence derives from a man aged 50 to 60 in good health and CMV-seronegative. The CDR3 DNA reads TGTGCCAGTAGTTTCTATGGAGGGACGGGACGGGCGGTTCAGACCCAGTACTTC. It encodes CASSFYGGTGRAVQTQYF.